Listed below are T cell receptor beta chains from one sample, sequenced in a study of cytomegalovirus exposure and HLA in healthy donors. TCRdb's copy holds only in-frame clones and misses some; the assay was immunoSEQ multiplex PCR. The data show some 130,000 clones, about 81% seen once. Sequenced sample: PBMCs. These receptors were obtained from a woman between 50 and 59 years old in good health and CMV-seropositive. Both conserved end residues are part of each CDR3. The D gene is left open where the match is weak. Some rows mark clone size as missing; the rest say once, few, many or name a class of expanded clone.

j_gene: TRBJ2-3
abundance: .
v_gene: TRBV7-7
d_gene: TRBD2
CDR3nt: TGTGCTAGCAGCTTAGGAGGGGAGGGGACAGATACGCAGTATTTT
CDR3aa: CASSLGGEGTDTQYF

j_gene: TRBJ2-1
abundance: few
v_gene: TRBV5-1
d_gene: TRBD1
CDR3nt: TGCGCCAGCAGCTTTGAATCTTATGGACAGGGGGCGGATGGGGGTACTCCGCGTGAGCAGTTCTTC
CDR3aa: CASSFESYGQGADGGTPREQFF

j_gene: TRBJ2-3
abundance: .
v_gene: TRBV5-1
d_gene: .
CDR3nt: TGCGCCAGCAGCTTGGAACCAGACACAGATACGCAGTATTTT
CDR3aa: CASSLEPDTDTQYF

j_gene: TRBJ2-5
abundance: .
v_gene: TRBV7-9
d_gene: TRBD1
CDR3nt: TGTGCCAGCAGCTTAGTTGGACAGGGGGGTCAAGAGACCCAGTACTTC
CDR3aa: CASSLVGQGGQETQYF

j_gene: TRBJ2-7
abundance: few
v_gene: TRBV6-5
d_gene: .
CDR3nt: TGTGCCAGCAGCCCCTCCTTTGCGGGTTCCTACGAGCAGTACTTC
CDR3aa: CASSPSFAGSYEQYF

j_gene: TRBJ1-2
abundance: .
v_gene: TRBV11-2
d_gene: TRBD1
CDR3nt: TGTGCCAGCAGCCTCACAGGACAGGGCGGCTATGGCTACACCTTC
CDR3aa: CASSLTGQGGYGYTF

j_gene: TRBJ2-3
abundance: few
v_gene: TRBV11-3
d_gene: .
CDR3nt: TGTGCCAGCAGCCTTGGGCAGGACACAGATACGCAGTATTTT
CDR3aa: CASSLGQDTDTQYF

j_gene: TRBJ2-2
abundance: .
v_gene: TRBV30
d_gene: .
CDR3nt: TGTGCCTGGAGTGTGAGGGAGGTCGGGGAGCTGTTTTTT
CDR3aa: CAWSVREVGELFF

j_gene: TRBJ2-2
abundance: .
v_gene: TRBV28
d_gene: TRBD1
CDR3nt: TGTGCCAGCAGTTCCCCTCCCGGTCGACAGGGGGCAAACACCGGGGAGCTGTTTTTT
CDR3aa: CASSSPPGRQGANTGELFF

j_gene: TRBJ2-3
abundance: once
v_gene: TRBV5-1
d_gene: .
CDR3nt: TGCGCCAGCAGCTTGAGGGGTCGTAGCACAGATACGCAGTATTTT
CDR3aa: CASSLRGRSTDTQYF

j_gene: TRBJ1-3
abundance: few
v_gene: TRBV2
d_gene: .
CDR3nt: TGTGCCAGCAGTGACTACGGGGTCACCATATATTTT
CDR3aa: CASSDYGVTIYF

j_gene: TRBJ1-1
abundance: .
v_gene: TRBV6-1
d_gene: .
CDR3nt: TGTGCCAGCAGTTCGGGGGGGAACACTGAAGCTTTCTTT
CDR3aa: CASSSGGNTEAFF

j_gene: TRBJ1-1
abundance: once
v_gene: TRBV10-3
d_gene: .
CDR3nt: TGTGCCATCAGTCAACAGGGGAACACTGAAGCTTTCTTT
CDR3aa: CAISQQGNTEAFF

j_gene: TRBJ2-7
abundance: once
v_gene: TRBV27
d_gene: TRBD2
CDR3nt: TGTGCCAGCAGCCGGGACTACCGGAGCTACGAGCAGTACTTC
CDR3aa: CASSRDYRSYEQYF

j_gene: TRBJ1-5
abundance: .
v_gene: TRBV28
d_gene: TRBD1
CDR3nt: TGTGCCAGCGCGGACCGGACAGGGGGCAATAGCAATCAGCCCCAGCATTTT
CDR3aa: CASADRTGGNSNQPQHF

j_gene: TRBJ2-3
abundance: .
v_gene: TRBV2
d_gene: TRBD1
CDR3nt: TGTGCCTGCCGGGACAGGGTCGTCACAGATACGCAGTATTTT
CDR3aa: CACRDRVVTDTQYF

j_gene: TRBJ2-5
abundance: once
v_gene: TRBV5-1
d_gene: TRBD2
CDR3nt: TGCGCCAGCAGCGAACTAGCGGGGAAAGAGACCCAGTACTTC
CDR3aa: CASSELAGKETQYF

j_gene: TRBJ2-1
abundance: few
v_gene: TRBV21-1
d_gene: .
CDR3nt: TGTGCCAGCAGCAAAGCAGGGGGATACAATGAGCAGTTCTTC
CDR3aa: CASSKAGGYNEQFF

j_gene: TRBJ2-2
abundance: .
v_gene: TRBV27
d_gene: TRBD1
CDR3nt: TGTGCCAGCAGTCCAGGACAGGGCAGAACGAACACCGGGGAGCTGTTTTTT
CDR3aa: CASSPGQGRTNTGELFF

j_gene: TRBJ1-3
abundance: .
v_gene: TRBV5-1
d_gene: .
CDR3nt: TGCGCCAGCAGCTTTAGCCCCACCAGCCCTGGAAACACCATATATTTT
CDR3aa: CASSFSPTSPGNTIYF

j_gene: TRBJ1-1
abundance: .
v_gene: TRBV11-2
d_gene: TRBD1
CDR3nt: TGTGCCAGCAGCCCGGGAAGGGACAGGAACACTGAAGCTTTCTTT
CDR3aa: CASSPGRDRNTEAFF

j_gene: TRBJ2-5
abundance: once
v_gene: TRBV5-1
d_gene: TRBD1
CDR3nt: TGCGCCAGCAGCTTGGAAGTGGCAGGGGGCGAGACCCAGTACTTC
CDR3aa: CASSLEVAGGETQYF

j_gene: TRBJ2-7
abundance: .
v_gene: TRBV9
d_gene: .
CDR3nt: TGTGCCAGCAGCGTAGCTGTCGGGGCGGGAAACCCCTACGAGCAGTACTTC
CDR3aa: CASSVAVGAGNPYEQYF

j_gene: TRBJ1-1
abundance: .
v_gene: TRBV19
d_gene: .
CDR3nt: TGTGCCAGTAGCCCAGGGGCTAACACTGAAGCTTTCTTT
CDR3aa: CASSPGANTEAFF

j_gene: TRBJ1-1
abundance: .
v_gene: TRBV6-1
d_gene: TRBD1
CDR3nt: TGTGCCAGCAGGGACTGGACAGGAACGAACACTGAAGCTTTCTTT
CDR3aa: CASRDWTGTNTEAFF

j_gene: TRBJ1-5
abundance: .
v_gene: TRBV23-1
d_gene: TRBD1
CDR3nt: TGCGCCAGCAGTCACCAGGACAGGCGGCGCAATCGGCGCAATCAGCCCCAGCATTTT
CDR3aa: CASSHQDRRRNRRNQPQHF

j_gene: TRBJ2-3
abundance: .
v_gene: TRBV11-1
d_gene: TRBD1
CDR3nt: TGTGCCAGCAGCCGGACAGGGGCCGGCACAGATACGCAGTATTTT
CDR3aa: CASSRTGAGTDTQYF

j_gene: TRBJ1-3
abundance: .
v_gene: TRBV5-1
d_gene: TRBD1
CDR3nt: TGCGCCAGCAGCCACCGGGCGGGACAGGGGGCCTTTTCGGGAAACACCATATATTTT
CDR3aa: CASSHRAGQGAFSGNTIYF

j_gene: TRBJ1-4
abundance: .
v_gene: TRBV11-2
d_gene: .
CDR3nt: TGTGCCAGCAGCCCCCGCCTTGCGGGAAAACTGTTTTTT
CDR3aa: CASSPRLAGKLFF

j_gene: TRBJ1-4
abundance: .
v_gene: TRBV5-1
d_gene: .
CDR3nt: TGCGCCAGCAGCTCCGGATCGGGGGAAAAACTGTTTTTT
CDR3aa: CASSSGSGEKLFF

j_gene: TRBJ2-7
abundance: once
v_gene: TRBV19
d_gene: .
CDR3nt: TGTGCCAGTAGTATCGACTGGTCCTCCTACGAGCAGTACTTC
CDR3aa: CASSIDWSSYEQYF

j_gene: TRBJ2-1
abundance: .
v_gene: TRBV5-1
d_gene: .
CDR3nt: TGCGCCAGCAGCTTGGCCCCACCGACAGGCTACAATGAGCAGTTCTTC
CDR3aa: CASSLAPPTGYNEQFF

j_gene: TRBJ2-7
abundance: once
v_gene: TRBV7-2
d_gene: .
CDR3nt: TGTGCCAGCAGCTTAACCGGGGGAATCTACGAGCAGTACTTC
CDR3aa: CASSLTGGIYEQYF

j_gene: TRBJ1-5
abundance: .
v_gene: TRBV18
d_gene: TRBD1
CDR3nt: TGTGCCAGCTCACCGGACAGGGCACAGCCCCAGCATTTT
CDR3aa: CASSPDRAQPQHF

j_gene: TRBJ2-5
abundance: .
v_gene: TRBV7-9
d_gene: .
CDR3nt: TGTGCCAGCAGCCCTCGGGGAAACCAAGAGACCCAGTACTTC
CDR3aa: CASSPRGNQETQYF

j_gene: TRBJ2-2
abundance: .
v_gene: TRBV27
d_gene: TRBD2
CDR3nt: TGTGCCAGCAGTCGGACTAGCGGGGGGGGCGGGGAGCTGTTTTTT
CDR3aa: CASSRTSGGGGELFF